This TCR beta chain was captured by sequencing in a study of blood T cell repertoires in COVID-19. Whole-study context: From the United States, Italy and Spain came samples of acute and convalescent COVID-19. Sample material is recorded as cDNA or gDNA derived from T cells, B-cell-depleted T cells, or PBMCs.

Original processing methods: Counts of nucleated cells, estimated from reference gene primer amplification, were obtained. Sequenced by immunoSEQ multiplex PCR; TCRdb stores in-frame clones only, minus some. That table gives V, J and clone size, and the DNA gave D and trimming. The data show under 200,000 clones, with roughly 84% seen just once and about 3.3% held by the top ten. Germline CDR1 and CDR2: SNHLY and FYNNEI. V lost 4 bases and J lost 1; bases outside the gene matches: 6. The CDR3 extends over 16 amino acids. This clonotype originated in a young woman who had been exposed to COVID-19. Sequenced: PBMCs or T cells enriched from blood (not recorded which). This chain uses TRBV2 with TRBJ2-3; 9 bases are shared with TRBD1. CDR3 protein: CASSVQGAAGTDTQYF. In nucleotides, the CDR3 is TGTGCCAGCAGTGTACAGGGGGCCGCCGGCACAGATACGCAGTATTTT.